The subject of this entry is one T cell receptor beta chain. This entry is derived from a study of blood T cells in healthy people across ages. The CDR3 totals 14 residues. CDR1 is MNHEY and CDR2 is SVGAGI in the germline V gene. Caucasian individuals from Russia who were healthy and aged 6 to 90 acted as donors. Primers used in a second PCR of about 7 to 11 cycles were a sample-barcoded 5' primer and a J-beta primer mix. TCRdb reanalysed the 5' RACE reads using MiXCR and keeps one entry per CDR3 protein. Of hundreds of thousands of distinct CDR3 sequences detected, about 40% appear once; the ten largest clones hold 20% to 25%.

The TCR was taken from a woman aged 60-75 years in good health. Sequencing used blood. This chain joins TRBV6-5 and TRBJ2-4, with D maybe TRBD2 (5 bases). The J call may be incorrect, as the DNA end agrees better with TRBJ2-7. The CDR3 spells CASSYLPAGYEQYF. In nucleotides, the CDR3 is TGTGCCAGCAGCTACCTCCCCGCGGGTTACGAGCAGTACTTC.